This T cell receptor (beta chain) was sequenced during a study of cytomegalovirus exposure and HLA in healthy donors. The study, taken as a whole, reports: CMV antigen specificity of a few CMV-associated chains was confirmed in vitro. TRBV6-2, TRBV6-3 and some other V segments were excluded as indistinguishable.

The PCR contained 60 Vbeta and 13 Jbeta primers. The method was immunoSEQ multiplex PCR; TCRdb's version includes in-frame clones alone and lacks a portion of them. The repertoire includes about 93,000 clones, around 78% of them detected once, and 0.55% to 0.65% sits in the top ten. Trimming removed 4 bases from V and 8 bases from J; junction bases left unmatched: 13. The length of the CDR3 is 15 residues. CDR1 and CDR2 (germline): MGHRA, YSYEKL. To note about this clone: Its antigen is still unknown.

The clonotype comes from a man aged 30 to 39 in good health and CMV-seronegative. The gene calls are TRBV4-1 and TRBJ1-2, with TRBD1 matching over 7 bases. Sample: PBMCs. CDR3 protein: CASSPGQGGFFGYTF. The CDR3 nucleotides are TGCGCCAGCAGCCCGGGCCAGGGGGGCTTTTTCGGCTACACCTTC.